The rows below give T cell receptor beta chains drawn from one sample of a study of T cells after posttransplantation cyclophosphamide. Here immunoSEQ multiplex PCR was the method, and the copy in TCRdb shows in-frame clones only, minus some. The table has tens of thousands of clones, 86% seen once. The sample taken for sequencing was PBMCs. Receptor source: a woman between 55 and 75 years old with a blood cancer, CMV-positive, and with a related stem cell donor. Both conserved end residues are part of each CDR3. Fields, in order: J gene, D gene, V gene, clone size, CDR3 protein, CDR3 DNA. D genes are given only for firm matches. Where a row states a size, it is once, few, many or the class of an expanded clone; other rows omit it.

J gene: TRBJ1-3; D gene: -; V gene: TRBV30; clone size: -; CDR3 protein: CACGHRNTIYF; CDR3 DNA: TGTGCCTGCGGACACCGAAACACCATATATTTT
J gene: TRBJ2-7; D gene: -; V gene: TRBV5-1; clone size: -; CDR3 protein: CASNFGVAEGYEQYF; CDR3 DNA: TGCGCCAGCAACTTTGGAGTAGCGGAGGGCTACGAGCAGTACTTC
J gene: TRBJ1-1; D gene: -; V gene: TRBV19; clone size: -; CDR3 protein: CASSMTGNTEAFF; CDR3 DNA: TGTGCCAGTAGTATGACAGGGAACACTGAAGCTTTCTTT
J gene: TRBJ1-1; D gene: -; V gene: TRBV7-9; clone size: -; CDR3 protein: CASSILQDNTEAFF; CDR3 DNA: TGTGCCAGCAGCATACTACAGGATAACACTGAAGCTTTCTTT
J gene: TRBJ1-2; D gene: TRBD1; V gene: TRBV30; clone size: once; CDR3 protein: CAWNMGQKTNYGYTF; CDR3 DNA: TGTGCCTGGAATATGGGACAGAAAACTAACTATGGCTACACCTTC
J gene: TRBJ2-3; D gene: -; V gene: TRBV10-2; clone size: -; CDR3 protein: CASSILAQGTDTQYF; CDR3 DNA: TGCGCCAGCAGTATACTAGCCCAGGGCACAGATACGCAGTATTTT
J gene: TRBJ1-1; D gene: -; V gene: TRBV6-1; clone size: -; CDR3 protein: CASSEAQNALGEAFF; CDR3 DNA: TGTGCCAGCAGTGAAGCACAAAACGCCCTTGGTGAAGCTTTCTTT
J gene: TRBJ2-4; D gene: TRBD1; V gene: TRBV6-5; clone size: -; CDR3 protein: CASRPLDRALSIQYF; CDR3 DNA: TGTGCCAGCAGGCCACTCGACAGGGCTTTAAGCATTCAGTACTTC
J gene: TRBJ1-5; D gene: TRBD1; V gene: TRBV7-9; clone size: -; CDR3 protein: CASSPGQDFSNQPQHF; CDR3 DNA: TGTGCCAGCAGTCCGGGACAGGACTTTAGCAATCAGCCCCAGCATTTT
J gene: TRBJ1-1; D gene: TRBD1; V gene: TRBV19; clone size: -; CDR3 protein: CASSFSGTGFTEAFF; CDR3 DNA: TGTGCCAGTAGTTTCTCCGGGACAGGGTTCACTGAAGCTTTCTTT
J gene: TRBJ1-3; D gene: -; V gene: TRBV6-6; clone size: -; CDR3 protein: CASIIGGDSGNTIYF; CDR3 DNA: TGTGCCAGCATCATTGGGGGGGACTCTGGAAACACCATATATTTT
J gene: TRBJ1-1; D gene: -; V gene: TRBV7-9; clone size: -; CDR3 protein: CASSLLNKNTEAFF; CDR3 DNA: TGTGCCAGCAGCTTACTGAACAAGAACACTGAAGCTTTCTTT
J gene: TRBJ2-1; D gene: -; V gene: TRBV6-1; clone size: -; CDR3 protein: CASSVPTRVRSNEQFF; CDR3 DNA: TGTGCCAGCAGTGTTCCTACTAGAGTGCGGAGCAATGAGCAGTTCTTC
J gene: TRBJ2-3; D gene: TRBD2; V gene: TRBV11-2; clone size: -; CDR3 protein: CASSSGLAGADTQYF; CDR3 DNA: TGTGCCAGCAGCTCCGGACTAGCGGGAGCAGATACGCAGTATTTT
J gene: TRBJ2-2; D gene: -; V gene: TRBV18; clone size: -; CDR3 protein: CASSLTGTSNTGELFF; CDR3 DNA: TGTGCCAGCTCACTGACCGGGACATCGAACACCGGGGAGCTGTTTTTT
J gene: TRBJ1-2; D gene: TRBD1; V gene: TRBV6-1; clone size: -; CDR3 protein: CASTATGNDGYTF; CDR3 DNA: TGTGCCAGCACCGCGACAGGGAATGATGGCTACACCTTC
J gene: TRBJ1-5; D gene: -; V gene: TRBV19; clone size: -; CDR3 protein: CASSDRLNQPQHF; CDR3 DNA: TGTGCCAGTAGTGACAGGCTCAATCAGCCCCAGCATTTT
J gene: TRBJ2-1; D gene: TRBD2; V gene: TRBV2; clone size: -; CDR3 protein: CASSASGGFEQFF; CDR3 DNA: TGTGCCAGCAGTGCTAGCGGAGGTTTTGAGCAGTTCTTC
J gene: TRBJ2-7; D gene: TRBD2; V gene: TRBV19; clone size: -; CDR3 protein: CASSNLAGSYEQYF; CDR3 DNA: TGTGCCAGTAGTAACCTAGCGGGATCCTACGAGCAGTACTTC
J gene: TRBJ1-1; D gene: -; V gene: TRBV19; clone size: -; CDR3 protein: CASSIQGYTEAFF; CDR3 DNA: TGTGCCAGTAGTATACAGGGCTACACTGAAGCTTTCTTT